Listed below are T cell receptor beta chains from one sample, sequenced in a study of T cell changes during pregnancy in multiple sclerosis. Measured with immunoSEQ multiplex PCR; TCRdb has only the in-frame clones, and not every one. The data contain about 60,000 clones, roughly 93% of them singletons. Material: CD8+ T cells from peripheral blood mononuclear cells, obtained in the second trimester of pregnancy. Source of these receptors: a female donor with multiple sclerosis, enrolled in a pregnancy study. The CDR3 runs from the conserved cysteine through the conserved F or W. D genes are given only for firm matches. Expanded clones get a size class; other rows say once, few or many, or leave the size out.

cdr3_nt,cdr3_aa,d_call,j_call,clone_size,v_call
TGTGCCAGCAGCTTGCCGACAGGGAGGTCCTACGAGCAGTACTTC,CASSLPTGRSYEQYF,NA,TRBJ2-7,NA,TRBV5-5
TGCGCCAGCAGCCTCCGGGACAGAACCTACGAGCAGTACTTC,CASSLRDRTYEQYF,TRBD1,TRBJ2-7,NA,TRBV10-1
TGTGCCAGCAGCTTAGACAGGGGGAGCGACGAGCAGTACTTC,CASSLDRGSDEQYF,TRBD1,TRBJ2-7,NA,TRBV7-9
TGTGCCAGCACCTCCACGTCGGCAGATACGCAGTATTTT,CASTSTSADTQYF,NA,TRBJ2-3,NA,TRBV28
TGTGCCAGCAGTTTTAGCGGGACCCTTTCCCACAATGAGCAGTTCTTC,CASSFSGTLSHNEQFF,TRBD2,TRBJ2-1,NA,TRBV27
TGTGCCAGCAGCTTAGAGCGGGACGAGCAGTACTTC,CASSLERDEQYF,NA,TRBJ2-7,NA,TRBV11-2
TGTGCCAGCAGCACCCCCCACAGCAAAATAAACACTGAAGCTTTCTTT,CASSTPHSKINTEAFF,NA,TRBJ1-1,NA,TRBV4-2
TGTGCCAGCAGCTTAGTCCAGGGACTCGAACTGTTTTTT,CASSLVQGLELFF,NA,TRBJ1-4,NA,TRBV7-9
TGTGCCAGCAGCTTAGCGTATGGGCAGGGCGAAGCTTTCTTT,CASSLAYGQGEAFF,NA,TRBJ1-1,NA,TRBV7-9
TGTGCCTTAGTCCATACAGGGGGCATCCAAGAGACCCAGTACTTC,CALVHTGGIQETQYF,TRBD1,TRBJ2-5,once,TRBV30
TGTGCCAGCAGCTTAGATACAGGGAGAGGCGAAAAACTGTTTTTT,CASSLDTGRGEKLFF,NA,TRBJ1-4,NA,TRBV7-9
TGTGCCAGCAGCTCACAGCGGCGAGGGACTGAAGCTTTCTTT,CASSSQRRGTEAFF,NA,TRBJ1-1,NA,TRBV13
TGTGCCAGCAGCACCGGAACCGGGACAGGTTCCTACAATGAGCAGTTCTTC,CASSTGTGTGSYNEQFF,TRBD1,TRBJ2-1,NA,TRBV7-8
TGCGCCAGCAGCCCCTCAACCCAGGGAAGGGTTAATTCACCCCTCCACTTT,CASSPSTQGRVNSPLHF,NA,TRBJ1-6,NA,TRBV4-1
TGTGCCAGCAGTTTATCTGGCCCCAACAATGAGCAGTTCTTC,CASSLSGPNNEQFF,NA,TRBJ2-1,NA,TRBV27
TGTGCCAGCAGCCCCTATTCCGGGAGGCCCAACAATGAGCAGTTCTTC,CASSPYSGRPNNEQFF,TRBD2,TRBJ2-1,NA,TRBV11-2